The next 27 T cell receptor beta chains were all read from a single sample in a study of PD-1 blockade in mismatch repair-deficient tumors. The protocol was immunoSEQ multiplex PCR, while the TCRdb copy is restricted to in-frame clones and leaves out a portion. Here the sample spans about 51,000 clones, 81% being singletons. The specimen was peripheral blood, collected 20 weeks after starting pembrolizumab. The receptors here all came from an adult with mismatch repair-deficient cancer.

The V gene is TRBV6-6, the J gene TRBJ2-3; D uncertain. The CDR3 runs to 14 residues. Trimming removed 2 bases at V and 5 bases at J, with 11 bases between. The V gene's germline CDR1 is MNHNY and CDR2 SVGAGI (reference sequence). The CDR3 loop is CASSYQTAEDTQYF. The CDR3 DNA follows: TGTGCCAGCAGTTACCAAACCGCCGAAGATACGCAGTATTTT.

V and J are TRBV2 and TRBJ2-1; 10 bases agree with TRBD2. V lost 7 bases and J lost 4; bases outside the gene matches: 7. The CDR3 runs to 15 residues. Germline V CDR1 and CDR2: SNHLY, FYNNEI. The CDR3 DNA reads as TGTGCCAGCACCGATAGCGGGAGGAGTTACAATGAGCAGTTCTTC. It translates to CASTDSGRSYNEQFF.

Comment on this clone: Sequence at one end of the junction differs from germline and may be a read error. The chain joins TRBV7-7 to TRBJ2-1; TRBD2 matches 7 bases. The germline CDR1 and CDR2 sequences are SSHAT and FNYEAQ (reference sequence). This CDR3 spans 17 amino acids. CDR3 loop: CASSLKPSGGGYNEQFF. CDR3 DNA: TGTGCTAGCAGCTTAAAGCCTAGCGGAGGCGGCTACAATGAGCAGTTCTTC.

The rearrangement links TRBV5-8 to TRBJ1-4; D is unclear. Between the trimmed V and J ends, which lost 7 bases and 1 base, there was a span of 8 bases. CDR1 and CDR2 from the germline V gene are SGHTS and YDEGEE. This CDR3 is 13 amino acids long. The CDR3: CASQTVTNEKLFF. In DNA form, the CDR3 reads TGTGCCAGCCAGACGGTAACTAATGAAAAACTGTTTTTT.

The chain carries TRBV6-4 and TRBJ2-7; 7 bases agree with TRBD1. The CDR3 totals 14 residues. Germline V gene lookup returns CDR1 MRHNA and CDR2 SNTAGT. Germline trimming cut 0 bases from V and 2 bases from J; bases unmatched to any gene: 1. The CDR3 reads CASSDSGQAYEQYF. CDR3 bases: TGTGCCAGCAGTGACTCAGGACAGGCCTACGAGCAGTACTTC.

This clone was counted once. CDR3 sequence: CASRDRGGNQPQHF. The DNA for the CDR3 is TGCGCCAGCAGGGACAGGGGAGGCAATCAGCCCCAGCATTTT. The V gene is TRBV10-2, the J gene TRBJ1-5, with TRBD1 identical over 9 bases. The CDR3 has 14 amino acids. V trimming: 6 bases; J trimming: 2 bases; junction bases outside the gene matches: 2. Germline CDR1 reads WSHSY; CDR2 reads SAAADI.

The genes are TRBV7-3 and TRBJ1-5; the D gene is possibly TRBD1 (5 bases). V lost 5 bases and J 7 bases, leaving 12 bases between the germline ends. CDR1 and CDR2 (germline): SGHTA, FQGTGA. This CDR3 has 13 amino acids. The CDR3 here is CASSPGPFQPQHF. The CDR3 DNA is TGTGCCAGCAGCCCAGGGCCCTTCCAGCCCCAGCATTTT.

The chain links TRBV21-1 to TRBJ1-4; TRBD1 reflects the table's D call only, with no check against the DNA. TRBV21-1 is an annotated pseudogene. The CDR3 extends over 18 amino acids. CDR3 bases: TGTGCCAGCAGCAAAGAGGGGGACAGACTCGCACCGAATGAAAAACTGTTTTTT. Its translation: CASSKEGDRLAPNEKLFF.

DNA for the CDR3: TGTGCCAGCACCGGAGGTCTAGCGGGCTACCAATCTAGCACAGATACGCAGTATTTT. This translates into CASTGGLAGYQSSTDTQYF. The chain combines TRBV2 with TRBJ2-3, with 8 bases matching TRBD2. V trimming: 7 bases; J trimming: 0 bases; junction bases outside the gene matches: 18. Germline V gives CDR1 SNHLY, CDR2 FYNNEI. The CDR3 contains 19 residues.

The V call is TRBV7-9, the J call TRBJ2-1, with D unresolved. V lost 0 bases to trimming and J lost 6 bases, with 18 bases between them. From germline, CDR1 is SEHNR and CDR2 FQNEAQ (reference sequence). This CDR3 comprises 17 residues. CDR3 sequence reads: CASSLARLAFPINEQFF. Written as DNA, the CDR3 is TGTGCCAGCAGCTTAGCGCGGTTAGCCTTCCCCATCAATGAGCAGTTCTTC.

V usage is TRBV5-1 and J usage is TRBJ1-4; D remains unclear. Per the germline V gene, CDR1 is SGHRS and CDR2 is YFSETQ. The V end was cut by 2 bases, the J end by 5 bases, with 4 bases between. This CDR3 is 12 amino acids long. The CDR3 protein is CASSFDNEKLFF. In nucleotides, the CDR3 is TGCGCCAGCAGCTTCGACAATGAAAAACTGTTTTTT.

The chain links TRBV7-6 to TRBJ1-5; D is ambiguous. With 1 base removed from V and 8 bases from J, the gap between germline ends came to 9 bases. The CDR3 length is 13 residues. Germline CDR1 reads SGHVS; CDR2 reads FNYEAQ. The CDR3 region is CASSLEVWEPQHF. CDR3 coding DNA: TGTGCCAGCAGCTTAGAAGTATGGGAGCCCCAGCATTTT.

This clone was counted a single time. One end of the junction varies from germline; a read error may be responsible. This chain links TRBV7-9 with TRBJ2-7, with TRBD2 matching 8 bases. The CDR3 length is 14 residues. CDR1 is SEHNR and CDR2 is FQNEAQ in the germline V gene (reference sequence). CDR3 loop: CASSLGLVPYEQYF. The CDR3 DNA reads as TGCGCCAGCAGCTTGGGACTAGTTCCCTACGAGCAGTACTTC.

Comment on this clone: One end of the junction does not line up with germline, which may come from a read error. Other DNA sequences in the same sample also yield this CDR3. This chain joins TRBV7-7 and TRBJ2-7; D might be TRBD2 (6 bases). Germline CDR1 is SSHAT and CDR2 is FNYEAQ (reference sequence). The CDR3 totals 15 residues. In DNA, the CDR3 is TGTGCTAGCAGCTTGTACCCGGGGGATAGCTACGAGCAGTACTTC. Its protein product is CASSLYPGDSYEQYF. Full variable domain (outside the CDR3, taken from reference TRBV7-7 and TRBJ2-7): GAGVSQSPRYKVTKRGQDVTLRCDPISSHATLYWYQQALGQGPEFLTYFNYEAQPDKSGLPSDRFSAERPEGSISTLTIQRTEQRDSAMYRCASSLYPGDSYEQYFGPGTRLTVT.

This clone occurred a few times. The chain couples TRBV2 to TRBJ2-1, with 10 bases that match TRBD2. Per the germline V gene, CDR1 is SNHLY and CDR2 is FYNNEI. The CDR3 extends over 14 amino acids. V shed 1 base, J shed 16 bases, and the junction held 10 bases outside the gene matches. CDR3 DNA sequence: TGTGCCAGCAGTGAAGGCCTAGCGGGAGATTCGTTATTCTTC. Amino acids: CASSEGLAGDSLFF.

The rearrangement uses TRBV7-2 and TRBJ2-7; TRBD1 aligns across 9 bases. The V gene's germline CDR1 is SGHTA and CDR2 FQGNSA. CDR3 size: 14 residues. V lost 3 bases, J lost 3 bases, and 3 bases stayed unmatched. CDR3 sequence reads: CASSFGQGSYEQYF. The CDR3 coding sequence is TGTGCCAGCAGCTTTGGACAGGGGAGCTACGAGCAGTACTTC. Combining the CDR3 with reference TRBV7-2 and TRBJ2-7 gives the whole variable domain GAGVSQSPSNKVTEKGKDVELRCDPISGHTALYWYRQSLGQGLEFLIYFQGNSAPDKSGLPSDRFSAERTGGSVSTLTIQRTQQEDSAVYLCASSFGQGSYEQYFGPGTRLTVT.

The rearrangement links TRBV19 to TRBJ2-2, with TRBD2 matching over 10 bases. Germline CDR1 LNHDA, CDR2 SQIVND (reference sequence). The CDR3 has 16 amino acids. The J segment lost 1 base and the V segment lost 3 bases, leaving 2 bases of the junction unmatched. CDR3 sequence reads: CASSIPSGRNTGELFF. The CDR3 region has the DNA TGTGCCAGTAGTATTCCTAGCGGGAGGAACACCGGGGAGCTGTTTTTT. The whole variable domain, filled in from reference TRBV19 and TRBJ2-2, reads DGGITQSPKYLFRKEGQNVTLSCEQNLNHDAMYWYRQDPGQGLRLIYYSQIVNDFQKGDIAEGYSVSREKKESFPLTVTSAQKNPTAFYLCASSIPSGRNTGELFFGEGSRLTVL.

V usage is TRBV7-8 and J usage is TRBJ2-7; the match to TRBD2 covers 8 bases. Trimming cost V 1 base and J 2 bases; bases outside gene matches: 7. The CDR3 runs 16 residues. Germline CDR1 reads SGHVS; CDR2 reads FQNEAQ. The CDR3 nucleotides read TGTGCCAGCAGCTTAGAGAGCAGCGGGGGAACCTACGAGCAGTACTTC. This gives the protein CASSLESSGGTYEQYF.

The chain has TRBV2 and TRBJ2-1; no clear D. Between the trimmed V and J ends, which lost 7 bases and 8 bases, there was a span of 15 bases. This CDR3 region has 13 residues. The V gene's germline CDR1 is SNHLY and CDR2 FYNNEI. For the CDR3, the DNA is TGTGCCAGCACCCGCATCACCCGGGATGAGCAGTTCTTC. Residues: CASTRITRDEQFF. Full variable domain (rest looked up from reference TRBV2 and TRBJ2-1): EPEVTQTPSHQVTQMGQEVILRCVPISNHLYFYWYRQILGQKVEFLVSFYNNEISEKSEIFDDQFSVERPDGSNFTLKIRSTKLEDSAMYFCASTRITRDEQFFGPGTRLTVL.

The genes are TRBV21-1 and TRBJ2-7. TRBV21-1 is flagged as a pseudogene. The CDR3 extends over 18 amino acids. CDR3 sequence: CASSKEDVRDHLMYEQYF. CDR3 coding DNA: TGTGCCAGCAGCAAAGAAGATGTAAGGGACCACCTAATGTACGAGCAGTACTTC.

This clone has only a few counts. This chain uses TRBV4-2 with TRBJ2-7; 12 bases line up with TRBD2. Germline V CDR1 and CDR2: LGHNA, YNFKEQ. V was pared by 4 bases and J by 3 bases, with 4 bases of the junction left unmatched. CDR3 length: 15 amino acids. CDR3 nucleotide sequence: TGTGCCAGCAGCCCCCTAGCGGGAGGGAACTACGAGCAGTACTTC. It translates to CASSPLAGGNYEQYF.

This rearrangement joins TRBV7-9 to TRBJ1-4; 7 nucleotides line up with TRBD1. V shed 5 bases and J 0 bases; nucleotides not matched to a gene: 15. Germline V gene data show CDR1 as SEHNR and CDR2 as FQNEAQ (reference sequence). CDR3 length: 19 residues. The CDR3 loop is CASSQGTARIDATNEKLFF. The CDR3 region has the DNA TGTGCCAGCAGCCAAGGGACAGCCCGAATAGATGCAACTAATGAAAAACTGTTTTTT. Complete variable domain (other parts from reference TRBV7-9 and TRBJ1-4): DTGVSQNPRHKITKRGQNVTFRCDPISEHNRLYWYRQTLGQGPEFLTYFQNEAQLEKSRLLSDRFSAERPKGSFSTLEIQRTEQGDSAMYLCASSQGTARIDATNEKLFFGSGTQLSVL.

The chain is built from TRBV7-2 and TRBJ1-1, with TRBD1 as a possible D gene (6 bases). The CDR3 contains 13 residues. V was pared by 5 bases and J by 3 bases, with 10 bases between. Germline V gene data show CDR1 as SGHTA and CDR2 as FQGNSA. The CDR3 sequence: CASSEYRDTEAFF. In DNA form, the CDR3 reads TGTGCCAGCAGCGAATACAGGGACACTGAAGCTTTCTTT.

The table lists this clone with many counts. The gene calls are TRBV5-1 and TRBJ2-5, with D unclear. The ends were cut back, 2 bases at V and 6 bases at J, with 11 bases in the middle. Looked up from germline, CDR1 is SGHRS and CDR2 is YFSETQ. The CDR3 loop spans 13 amino acids. CDR3 in DNA: TGCGCCAGCAGCTTATCCCCTGAGCAGACCCAGTACTTC. This codes for CASSLSPEQTQYF.

V gene TRBV2 combines with J gene TRBJ1-2; weak D call: TRBD1 (5 bases). CDR3 length: 15 residues. Between the trimmed V and J ends, which lost 7 bases and 0 bases, there was a span of 15 bases. Germline CDR1 and CDR2: SNHLY and FYNNEI. CDR3 DNA sequence: TGTGCCAGCAAGGTCGAGAGGGGACCTAACTATGGCTACACCTTC. Encoded protein: CASKVERGPNYGYTF.

This clone came up once. This chain uses TRBV4-1 with TRBJ2-1, with a weak D call TRBD2 (5 bases). CDR3 size: 16 residues. V was cut by 3 bases and J by 2 bases, with 14 bases left in between. The germline gives CDR1 MGHRA, CDR2 YSYEKL. For the CDR3, the DNA is TGCGCCAGCAGCCAGCCGGACTTTGCCCCCTACAATGAGCAGTTCTTC. Amino acids: CASSQPDFAPYNEQFF.

This clone was recorded only once. This chain links TRBV6-1 with TRBJ2-3; 7 bases match TRBD1. V shed 5 bases, J shed 0 bases, and the junction held 5 bases outside the gene matches. This CDR3 contains 15 residues. In germline, CDR1 is MNHNS, CDR2 SASEGT. The CDR3 DNA reads as TGTGCCAGCAGTAGACAGGGCCGTAGCACAGATACGCAGTATTTT. It specifies CASSRQGRSTDTQYF.